The 16 T cell receptor beta chains below were found in one sample sequenced in a study of human T cells and chemical hapten exposure. Time point described: pre-sensitization, week 0. Treatment: therapeutic diphenylcyclopropenone sensitization with weekly scalp DPC. TCRdb ran MiXCR on the RACE reads and lists one entry per CDR3 protein. The sample lists a few hundred thousand distinct CDR3 sequences, 7.5% to 8% seen once, with 1.2% in the top ten. The sequenced sample was whole blood, obtained in connection with sensitization to the hapten diphenylcyclopropenone (DPC). Receptors originate from a man between 18 and 35 years old with alopecia areata. Some clones in this sample may be carry-over from other donors' samples.

This clonotype was counted only a few times. The gene calls are TRBV12-3 or TRBV12-4 and TRBJ1-1; tentatively, D is TRBD1 (6 bases). V shed 3 bases and J shed 4 bases, with 12 bases lying between them. CDR3 length: 14 amino acids. The CDR3 region has the DNA TGTGCCAGCAGTTTCGTGGGGGGCTCCACTGAAGCTTTCTTT. Its translation is CASSFVGGSTEAFF.

CDR3 in DNA: TGCGCCAGCAACTCGAGGACAGGGGCCTACGAGCAGTACTTC. It yields the protein CASNSRTGAYEQYF. The rearrangement joins TRBV5-1 to TRBJ2-7; 9 nucleotides match TRBD1. The V segment lost 6 bases and the J segment 2 bases; nucleotides outside the gene matches: 6. This CDR3 is 14 amino acids long. Germline loops: CDR1 SGHRS, CDR2 YFSETQ.

Worth noting for this clonotype: This could be a read error, since a much larger clone is one nucleotide away. The chain joins TRBV2 to TRBJ1-4; D is ambiguous. V lost 7 bases, J lost 7 bases, and 16 bases lay in between. Germline values: CDR1 SNHLY, CDR2 FYNNEI. The CDR3 contains 14 residues. CDR3 loop: CASIIHKDGEKLFF. The CDR3 DNA sequence: TGTGCCAGCATTATACATAAGGATGGTGAAAAACTGTTTTTT.

This clonotype was detected only a few times. The V call is TRBV5-1, the J call TRBJ2-2; no firm D call. The V end lost 1 base, the J end lost 0 bases, and 10 bases lay between the germline ends. Germline V lookup: CDR1 SGHRS, CDR2 YFSETQ. The CDR3 is 16 amino acids. The CDR3 loop reads CASSLLFGANTGELFF. CDR3 sequence (DNA): TGCGCCAGCAGCTTGTTGTTTGGCGCGAACACCGGGGAGCTGTTTTTT.

The chain is built from TRBV6-2 or TRBV6-3 and TRBJ2-7; possible D gene TRBD1, 6 bases. Trimming removed 2 bases from V and 1 base from J, with 12 bases in between. CDR3 length: 15 residues. Germline CDR1 MNHEY, CDR2 SVGEGT. The CDR3 region has the DNA TGTGCCAGCAGTTACGTGGGGACACCTTCCTACGAGCAGTACGTC. The encoded protein is CASSYVGTPSYEQYV.

To note about this clonotype: The CDR3 does not close with the conserved phenylalanine or tryptophan, likely indicating a read error. V gene TRBV28 combines with J gene TRBJ2-7, with 9 bases aligning to TRBD1. Trimming removed 5 bases from V and 3 bases from J; junction bases left unmatched: 8. Looked up from germline, CDR1 is MDHEN and CDR2 is SYDVKM. The CDR3 runs to 15 residues. Here the CDR3 DNA reads TGTGCCAGCAGTCTCTCGGACAGGGGATTCTACGAGCAGTACCTC. This sequence encodes CASSLSDRGFYEQYL.

At least ten counts were recorded for this clonotype. V usage is TRBV11-3 and J usage is TRBJ2-3, with D maybe TRBD1 (5 bases). The CDR3 consists of 14 residues. Trimming pared 3 bases from V and 1 base from J, leaving 8 bases between. Germline CDR1 SGHNT, CDR2 YENEEA. The CDR3 sequence: CASSFGRGTDTQYF. The CDR3 DNA reads TGTGCCAGCAGCTTTGGCAGGGGCACAGATACGCAGTATTTT.

The chain joins TRBV6-2 or TRBV6-3 to TRBJ2-7, with D tentatively TRBD2 (6 bases). Per germline, CDR1 MNHEY and CDR2 SVGEGT. Trimming left V 10 bases short and J 5 bases short, with 9 bases between. The CDR3 extends over 10 amino acids. The CDR3 reads CATGTDEQYV. The CDR3 DNA reads TGTGCCACCGGGACTGACGAGCAGTACGTC.

This clonotype was counted only a few times. The rearrangement uses TRBV28 and TRBJ2-7; D might be TRBD1 (6 bases). The length of the CDR3 is 13 residues. V lost 5 bases and J lost 1, with 9 bases in between. Germline V gene lookup returns CDR1 MDHEN and CDR2 SYDVKM. The CDR3 region is CASSNGQSYEQYV. The CDR3 nucleotides read TGTGCCAGCAGTAATGGACAGTCCTACGAGCAGTACGTC.

This clonotype was observed a handful of times. J is TRBJ2-3 and V is TRBV5-8; TRBD1 agrees at 8 bases. The CDR3 consists of 15 residues. Looked up from germline, CDR1 is SGHTS and CDR2 is YDEGEE. V shed 4 bases and J 4 bases; nucleotides not matched to a gene: 8. The CDR3 sequence: CASSATGAPADTQYF. CDR3 DNA: TGTGCCAGCAGCGCGACAGGGGCTCCGGCAGATACGCAGTATTTT.

This clonotype was observed a handful of times. The J gene is TRBJ1-2, the V gene TRBV11-2; the D gene is possibly TRBD1 (6 bases). The CDR3 has 15 residues. The germline V and J ends were trimmed by 4 bases and 4 bases, with 16 bases remaining between them. Germline CDR1 reads SGHAT; CDR2 reads FQNNGV. The CDR3 here is CASSWAGDGPYGYTF. For the CDR3, the DNA is TGTGCCAGCAGCTGGGCAGGGGACGGACCCTATGGCTACACCTTC.

In its sample, this clonotype was seen many times. The rearrangement joins TRBV4-3 to TRBJ1-4; unclear D gene. The germline V and J ends were trimmed by 0 bases and 10 bases, with 15 bases remaining between them. The CDR3 has 15 amino acids. Germline CDR1 is LGHNA and CDR2 is YSLEER. CDR3 residues: CASSQDGFRAGKLFF. CDR3 bases: TGCGCCAGCAGCCAAGATGGGTTCCGGGCCGGAAAACTGTTTTTT.

The genes are TRBV5-1 and TRBJ2-5; possibly TRBD1 for D (6 bases). Trimming took off 1 base at V and 0 bases at J, with 10 bases between the two ends. The CDR3 is 15 residues long. Germline-derived CDR1 and CDR2 are SGHRS and YFSETQ. CDR3 in amino acids: CASSLQTGYQETQYF. CDR3 bases: TGCGCCAGCAGCTTGCAAACAGGGTACCAAGAGACCCAGTACTTC.

This clonotype was seen more than once but under ten times. The chain links TRBV20-1 to TRBJ1-4, with D possibly matching TRBD1 (6 bases). The CDR3 length is 16 residues. V was trimmed by 5 bases and J by 4 bases, leaving 20 bases between them. CDR1 is DFQATT and CDR2 is SNEGSKA in the germline V gene (reference sequence). The CDR3 DNA follows: TGCAGTGCTTTCCGGGATGGGGGACACAATAATGAAAAACTGTTTTTT. It codes for CSAFRDGGHNNEKLFF.

The rearrangement links TRBV7-8 to TRBJ2-2; 8 nucleotides agree with TRBD1. Trimming at V came to 8 bases and at J to 1 base, leaving 6 bases not matched to a gene. Germline V gives CDR1 SGHVS, CDR2 FQNEAQ. The length of the CDR3 is 15 residues. CDR3 nucleotide sequence: TGTGCCAGCGGGGGTGGGACAGGGAACACCGGGGAGCTGTTTTTT. It codes for CASGGGTGNTGELFF.

Remarks on this clonotype: Just one base apart from a much larger clone, this may be a read error. The genes are TRBV7-8 and TRBJ2-3, with D perhaps given as TRBD1 or TRBD2 (6 bases each). The germline V gene has CDR1 SGHVS and CDR2 FQNEAQ. The CDR3 extends over 15 amino acids. The ends were cut back, 2 bases at V and 5 bases at J, with 14 bases in the middle. This CDR3 is CASSLTSRGVDTQYF. The CDR3 coding sequence is TGTGCCAGCAGCTTAACTTCGAGGGGGGTAGATACGCAGTATTTT. The variable domain in full, with the rest retrieved from reference TRBV7-8 and TRBJ2-3, is GAGVSQSPRYKVAKRGQDVALRCDPISGHVSLFWYQQALGQGPEFLTYFQNEAQLDKSGLPSDRFFAERPEGSVSTLKIQRTQQEDSAVYLCASSLTSRGVDTQYFGPGTRLTVL.